Detailed here is one TCR beta chain. Its antigen remains undetermined. Per-base qualities were not stored, and no clone one base away is much larger. Looking up the germline V gene yields CDR1 SGHAT and CDR2 FQNNGV. Its CDR3 holds 13 amino acids, cysteine through phenylalanine. The sequence is cut down to CDR3 DNA, 39 bases in frame from base 1. Trimming takes 6 bases from V and 1 base from J, and the germline ends sit 10 bases apart. The sample's time point label, decoded: newly diagnosed, previously untreated cHL patient sample. As a comparison group for the relapsed/refractory trial patients, PBMCs were sequenced from patients with newly diagnosed, previously untreated classical Hodgkin lymphoma. After peripheral blood was drawn into 8 mL Vacutainer Cell Preparation Tubes, PBMCs were isolated by centrifugation and then cryopreserved. The Qiagen DNeasy kit was used to extract genomic DNA both from unsorted PBMCs and from the negatively selected CD4+ and CD8+ fractions. TCR beta CDR3 regions were amplified by immunoSEQ multiplex PCR using primers annealing to V and J segments. Amplification bias was minimized using a synthetic immune receptor repertoire, and residual bias was removed computationally after sequencing. The published analysis was carried out like this. Repertoire diversity was quantified as the Shannon entropy index using custom Python scripts. Unsorted, CD4+ and CD8+ repertoires were analyzed separately, except in combined analyses where CD4+ and CD8+ sequences were merged in silico. Sourced from immuneACCESS, this table was stored by TCRdb with only in-frame sequences that have V and J called. A share of the clones is absent; for the studies checked, an unresolved V gene accounts for under half, and the remainder has no known explanation. The DNA gave D and trimming, while V, J and clone size come from that table. The sample records some 17,000 clones, approximately 84% of which are singletons. The ten top clones hold roughly 8.1% of the sample.

This entry comes from a study of PD-1 blockade in classical Hodgkin lymphoma (TCRdb year 2020). Study-wide context: To define a peripheral blood immune signature of response to PD-1 blockade in classical Hodgkin lymphoma, the study combined TCR beta sequencing with CyTOF. Beyond this particular receptor, the publication reports: The study covered only a single clinical trial cohort, and the causes of the repertoire differences, possibly disease activity or prior therapy, were still not defined. Baseline TCR diversity was reported to be lower in newly diagnosed patients than in healthy donors and to be lower still in relapsed/refractory patients.

This chain is built from TRBV11-2 and TRBJ2-7; there is no confident call for the D gene. Material for sequencing was peripheral blood mononuclear cells (PBMCs). This receptor was obtained from a human donor with classical Hodgkin lymphoma. For the CDR3, the sequence is CASSPMRSYEQYF. The sequenced DNA: TGTGCCAGCAGTCCGATGAGGTCCTACGAGCAGTACTTC.